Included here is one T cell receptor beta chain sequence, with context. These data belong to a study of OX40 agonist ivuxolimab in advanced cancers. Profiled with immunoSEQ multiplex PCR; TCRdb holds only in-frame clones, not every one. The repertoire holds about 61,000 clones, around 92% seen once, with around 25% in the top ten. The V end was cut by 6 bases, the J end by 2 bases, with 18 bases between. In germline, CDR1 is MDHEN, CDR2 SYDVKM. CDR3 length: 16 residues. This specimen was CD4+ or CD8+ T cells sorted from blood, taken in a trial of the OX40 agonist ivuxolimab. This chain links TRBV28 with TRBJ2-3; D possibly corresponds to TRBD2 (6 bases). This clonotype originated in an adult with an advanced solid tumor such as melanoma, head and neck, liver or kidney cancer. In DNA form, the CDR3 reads TGTGCCAGCAGCGTCGAAGCGGGTACCCTCACAGATACGCAGTATTTT. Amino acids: CASSVEAGTLTDTQYF. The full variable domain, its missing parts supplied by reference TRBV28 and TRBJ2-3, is DVKVTQSSRYLVKRTGEKVFLECVQDMDHENMFWYRQDPGLGLRLIYFSYDVKMKEKGDIPEGYSVSREKKERFSLILESASTNQTSMYLCASSVEAGTLTDTQYFGPGTRLTVL.